This T cell receptor beta chain is from a study of control samples from healthy donors and cancer patients. This clone was observed a handful of times. Assay: immunoSEQ multiplex PCR; the TCRdb copy retains only in-frame clones and omits some. This table has 63,000 or so clones, about 87% appearing once. The CDR3 has 15 amino acids. The V end was cut by 3 bases, the J end by 3 bases, with 11 bases between. Germline loops: CDR1 KGHSH, CDR2 LQKENI. The clonotype comes from a man in his fifties in good health. This rearrangement joins TRBV18 to TRBJ2-2; TRBD1 might be the D (6 bases). Sequencing input: blood. CDR3 DNA: TGTGCCAGCTCACCCCCGGGACACTACACCGGGGAGCTGTTTTTT. It yields the protein CASSPPGHYTGELFF.